Shown below are 14 T cell receptor beta chains from a single sample sequenced in a study of molecular identifiers for immune sequencing clone quantification. TCRdb used MiXCR to reprocess the PCR reads, holding one entry per CDR3 protein. The table has 600,000 to 650,000 distinct CDR3 sequences, approximately 20% seen once. The sample taken for sequencing was naive CD8+ T cells from blood, with Jurkat cell RNA spiked in. The subset: FACS-sorted CD8+CD4-CCR7+CD45RA+ naive T cells. The origin of the receptors is a human donor in good health. Some libraries in this study had Jurkat cell RNA spiked in.

Ten or more counts support this clonotype. The chain couples TRBV6-5 to TRBJ2-5, with D perhaps matching TRBD1 (6 bases). The CDR3 has 14 amino acids. Germline loops: CDR1 MNHEY, CDR2 SVGAGI. Trimming cost V 2 bases and J 2 bases, with 9 bases left between them. DNA of the CDR3: TGTGCCAGCAGTTACCAGACAGGACAAGAGACCCAGTACTTC. Residues: CASSYQTGQETQYF.

Concerning this clonotype: An end of the junction differs from the germline gene, which may be a read error. This chain joins TRBV14 and TRBJ2-7; weak D call: TRBD1 (5 bases). The CDR3 covers 15 residues. The V gene's germline CDR1 is SGHDN and CDR2 FVKESK. The CDR3 DNA reads as TGTGTCAGCAGCCAAGGCCCCAATCAGGGCGCCGAGCAGTACTTC. This translates into CVSSQGPNQGAEQYF.

As concerns this clonotype: Being one base from a much bigger clone, this may be a read error. V and J are TRBV5-3 and TRBJ1-1; no firm D call. TRBV5-3 is annotated as an ORF whose role is uncertain. Trimming shortened V by 10 bases and J by 8 bases, and 18 bases separated the two germline ends. This CDR3 has 12 amino acids. CDR3 sequence: CARSLVGEEAFF. The CDR3 DNA follows: TGTGCCCGCAGCCTAGTCGGCGAGGAAGCTTTCTTT.

The rearrangement uses TRBV7-9 and TRBJ1-1; no clear D. The CDR3 contains 14 residues. The ends were cut back, 5 bases at V and 0 bases at J, with 10 bases in the middle. Germline CDR1 and CDR2: SEHNR and FQNEAQ (reference sequence). CDR3 DNA sequence: TGTGCCAGCAGCCCCTTTTGGTTGAACACTGAAGCTTTCTTT. It translates to CASSPFWLNTEAFF. Based on the CDR3 plus reference TRBV7-9 and TRBJ1-1, the full variable domain is DTGVSQNPRHKITKRGQNVTFRCDPISEHNRLYWYRQTLGQGPEFLTYFQNEAQLEKSRLLSDRFSAERPKGSFSTLEIQRTEQGDSAMYLCASSPFWLNTEAFFGQGTRLTVV.

In its sample, this clonotype was seen many times. The CDR3 spells CASSFIADTQYF. In nucleotides, the CDR3 is TGTGCCAGCAGCTTTATCGCCGATACGCAGTATTTT. The V call is TRBV7-6, the J call TRBJ2-3; D is undetermined. Germline CDR1 and CDR2: SGHVS and FNYEAQ. The CDR3 is made up of 12 amino acids. The V and J ends lost 3 bases and 6 bases respectively, with 7 bases between them.

This clonotype was counted many times. This sequence joins TRBV27 and TRBJ2-7; 8 nucleotides match TRBD2. After removal of 0 bases from V and 4 bases from J, the junction contained 2 bases not matched to a gene. The CDR3 loop spans 14 amino acids. Per the germline V gene, CDR1 is MNHEY and CDR2 is SMNVEV (reference sequence). As DNA, the CDR3 is TGTGCCAGCAGTTTATCCGGGACTAGATACGAGCAGTACTTC. Encoded protein: CASSLSGTRYEQYF.

Details on this clonotype: This may be a read error: a much more frequent sequence differs by one nucleotide. The chain is built from TRBV25-1 and TRBJ2-2; TRBD1 matches 8 bases. CDR1 is MGHDK and CDR2 is SYGVNS in the germline V gene. Germline trimming cut 0 bases from V and 6 bases from J; bases unmatched to any gene: 6. The CDR3 contains 16 residues. The CDR3 region has the DNA TGTGCCAGCAGTGAATATGCAGGGGGCTCGGCCGGGGAGCTGTTTTTT. This encodes CASSEYAGGSAGELFF.

The chain employs TRBV4-1 and TRBJ2-1; the D gene is possibly TRBD2 (6 bases). Germline CDR1 and CDR2: MGHRA and YSYEKL. Between the trimmed V and J ends, which lost 4 bases and 5 bases, there was a span of 12 bases. There are 14 residues in the CDR3. CDR3 DNA sequence: TGCGCCAGCAGCCTCCCGGGGGAGAACAATGAGCAGTTCTTC. Translating it yields CASSLPGENNEQFF.

This clonotype has a handful of counts. The chain links TRBV12-5 to TRBJ2-1; 8 bases are shared with TRBD1. The J segment lost 6 bases and the V segment lost 6 bases, leaving 10 bases of the junction unmatched. The V gene's germline CDR1 is LGHNT and CDR2 FRNRAP. The CDR3 contains 15 residues. The CDR3 reads CASGPGRTGSNEQFF. The CDR3 DNA reads TGTGCTAGTGGCCCCGGCAGGACAGGGTCCAATGAGCAGTTCTTC.

This clonotype was counted at least ten times. CDR3 sequence reads: CSAEGTDTGELFF. The CDR3 DNA follows: TGCAGCGCCGAAGGGACGGACACCGGGGAGCTGTTTTTT. The chain has TRBV29-1 and TRBJ2-2; TRBD1 or TRBD2 may be the D gene (5 bases each). There are 13 residues in the CDR3. Germline CDR1 reads SQVTM; CDR2 reads ANQGSEA. V shed 7 bases and J shed 3 bases, with 12 bases lying between them.

This clonotype has a count of ten or more. The genes are TRBV13 and TRBJ1-1; D is unresolved. Trimming left V 2 bases short and J 5 bases short, with 18 bases between. The CDR3 contains 16 residues. The germline CDR1 and CDR2 sequences are PRHDT and FYEKMQ (reference sequence). The DNA for the CDR3 is TGTGCCAGCAGCTTAAACGATCCTGTTTTGGGGACTGAAGCTTTCTTT. Residues: CASSLNDPVLGTEAFF.

This clonotype was seen ten or more times. The chain joins TRBV2 to TRBJ2-3; D may be TRBD1 or TRBD2 (5 bases each). The CDR3 is 14 residues long. With 2 bases removed from V and 4 bases from J, the gap between germline ends came to 10 bases. The germline CDR1 and CDR2 sequences are SNHLY and FYNNEI. The CDR3 coding sequence is TGTGCCAGCAGTGAACCCAGGGACGCAGATACGCAGTATTTT. This translates into CASSEPRDADTQYF.

This clonotype occurred a few times. CDR3 bases: TGTGCCAGCGCTCGCGGCGGGGGGACAGGGTATTCCTACGAGCAGTACTTC. Translated, it gives CASARGGGTGYSYEQYF. The chain couples TRBV27 to TRBJ2-7, with D possibly matching TRBD1 (9 bases). Germline V gene lookup returns CDR1 MNHEY and CDR2 SMNVEV (reference sequence). The CDR3 spans 17 residues. Trimming shortened V by 8 bases and J by 1 base, and 24 bases separated the two germline ends.

This clonotype was counted between two and nine times. This chain uses TRBV29-1 with TRBJ1-1, with D uncertain. The CDR3 consists of 12 residues. Per the germline V gene, CDR1 is SQVTM and CDR2 is ANQGSEA. The germline V and J ends were trimmed by 7 bases and 1 base, with 10 bases remaining between them. CDR3 DNA sequence: TGCAGCGCCCGCACTCCGAACACTGAAGCTTTCTTT. Amino acid sequence: CSARTPNTEAFF. Drawing the rest from reference TRBV29-1 and TRBJ1-1, the complete variable domain is SAVISQKPSRDICQRGTSLTIQCQVDSQVTMMFWYRQQPGQSLTLIATANQGSEATYESGFVIDKFPISRPNLTFSTLTVSNMSPEDSSIYLCSARTPNTEAFFGQGTRLTVV.